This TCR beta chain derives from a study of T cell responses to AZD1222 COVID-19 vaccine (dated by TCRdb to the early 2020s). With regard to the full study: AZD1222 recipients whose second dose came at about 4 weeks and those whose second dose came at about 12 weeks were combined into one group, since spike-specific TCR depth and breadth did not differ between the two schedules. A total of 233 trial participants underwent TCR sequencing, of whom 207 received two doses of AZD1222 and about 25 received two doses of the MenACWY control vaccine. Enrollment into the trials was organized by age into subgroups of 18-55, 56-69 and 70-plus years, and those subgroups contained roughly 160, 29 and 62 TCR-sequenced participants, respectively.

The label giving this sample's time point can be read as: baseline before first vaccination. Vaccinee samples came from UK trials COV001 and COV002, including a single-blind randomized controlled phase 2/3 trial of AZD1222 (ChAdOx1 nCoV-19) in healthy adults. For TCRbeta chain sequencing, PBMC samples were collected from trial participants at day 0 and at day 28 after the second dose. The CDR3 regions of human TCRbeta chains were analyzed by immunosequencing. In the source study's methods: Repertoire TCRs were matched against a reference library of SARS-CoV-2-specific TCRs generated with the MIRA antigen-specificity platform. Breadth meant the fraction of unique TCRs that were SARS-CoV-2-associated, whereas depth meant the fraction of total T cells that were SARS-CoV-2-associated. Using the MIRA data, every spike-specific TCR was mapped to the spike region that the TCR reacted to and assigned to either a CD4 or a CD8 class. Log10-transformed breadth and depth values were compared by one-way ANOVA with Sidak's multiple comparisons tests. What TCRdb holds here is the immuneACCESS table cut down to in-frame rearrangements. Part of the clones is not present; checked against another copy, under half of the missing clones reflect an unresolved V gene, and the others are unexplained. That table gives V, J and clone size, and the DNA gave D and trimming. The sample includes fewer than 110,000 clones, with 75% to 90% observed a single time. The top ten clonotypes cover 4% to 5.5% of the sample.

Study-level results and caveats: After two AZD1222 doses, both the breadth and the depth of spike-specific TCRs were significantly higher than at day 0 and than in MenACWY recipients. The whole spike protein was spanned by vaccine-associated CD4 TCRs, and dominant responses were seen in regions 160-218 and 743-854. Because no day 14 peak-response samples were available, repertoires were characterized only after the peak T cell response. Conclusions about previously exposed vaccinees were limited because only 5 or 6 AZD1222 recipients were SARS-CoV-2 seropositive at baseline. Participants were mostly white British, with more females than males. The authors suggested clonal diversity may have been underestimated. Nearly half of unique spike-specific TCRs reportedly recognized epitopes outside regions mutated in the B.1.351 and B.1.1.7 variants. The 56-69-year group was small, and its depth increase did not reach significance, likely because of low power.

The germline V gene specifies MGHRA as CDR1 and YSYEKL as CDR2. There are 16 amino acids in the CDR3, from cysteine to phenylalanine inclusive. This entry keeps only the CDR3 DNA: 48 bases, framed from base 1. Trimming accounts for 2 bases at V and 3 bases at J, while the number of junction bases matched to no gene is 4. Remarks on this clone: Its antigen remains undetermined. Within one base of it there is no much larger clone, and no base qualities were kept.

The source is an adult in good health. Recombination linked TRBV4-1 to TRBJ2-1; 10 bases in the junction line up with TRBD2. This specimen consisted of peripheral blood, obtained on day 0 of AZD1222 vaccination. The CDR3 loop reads CASSQPGLAIYNEQFF. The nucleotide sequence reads TGCGCCAGCAGCCAACCGGGACTAGCGATCTACAATGAGCAGTTCTTC.